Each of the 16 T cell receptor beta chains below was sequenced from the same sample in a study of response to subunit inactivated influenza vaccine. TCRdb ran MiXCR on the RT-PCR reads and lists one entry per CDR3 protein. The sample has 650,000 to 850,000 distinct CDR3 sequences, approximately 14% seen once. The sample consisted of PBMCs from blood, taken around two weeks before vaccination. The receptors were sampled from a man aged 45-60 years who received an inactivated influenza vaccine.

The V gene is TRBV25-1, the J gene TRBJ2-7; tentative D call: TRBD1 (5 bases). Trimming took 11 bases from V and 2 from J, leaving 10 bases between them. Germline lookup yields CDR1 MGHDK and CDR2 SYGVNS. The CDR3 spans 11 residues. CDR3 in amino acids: CAAAGTYEQYF. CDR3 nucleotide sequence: TGTGCCGCGGCAGGGACCTACGAGCAGTACTTC.

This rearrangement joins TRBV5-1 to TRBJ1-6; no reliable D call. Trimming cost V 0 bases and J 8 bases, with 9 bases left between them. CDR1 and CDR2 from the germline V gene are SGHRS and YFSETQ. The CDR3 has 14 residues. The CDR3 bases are TGCGCCAGCAGCTTGGCCCGGAGTGATTCACCCCTCCACTTT. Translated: CASSLARSDSPLHF.

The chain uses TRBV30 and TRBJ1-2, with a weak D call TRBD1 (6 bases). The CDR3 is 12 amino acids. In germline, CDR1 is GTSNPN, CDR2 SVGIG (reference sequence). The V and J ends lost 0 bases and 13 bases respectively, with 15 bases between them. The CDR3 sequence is CAWSVWSQGSTF. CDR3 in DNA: TGTGCCTGGAGTGTATGGTCCCAGGGGAGCACCTTC.

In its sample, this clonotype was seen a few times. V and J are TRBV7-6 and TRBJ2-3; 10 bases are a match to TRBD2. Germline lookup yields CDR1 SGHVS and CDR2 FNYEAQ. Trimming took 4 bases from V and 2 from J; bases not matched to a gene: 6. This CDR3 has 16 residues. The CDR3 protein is CASSSLAGADTDTQYF. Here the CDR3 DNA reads TGTGCCAGCAGCTCGCTAGCGGGGGCAGACACAGATACGCAGTATTTT.

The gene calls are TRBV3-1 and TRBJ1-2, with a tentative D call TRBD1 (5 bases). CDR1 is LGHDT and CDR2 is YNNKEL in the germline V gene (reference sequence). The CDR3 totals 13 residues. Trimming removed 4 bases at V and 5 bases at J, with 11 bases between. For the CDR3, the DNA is TGTGCCAGCAGCCTAGACCCAGGGTATGGCTACACCTTC. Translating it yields CASSLDPGYGYTF.

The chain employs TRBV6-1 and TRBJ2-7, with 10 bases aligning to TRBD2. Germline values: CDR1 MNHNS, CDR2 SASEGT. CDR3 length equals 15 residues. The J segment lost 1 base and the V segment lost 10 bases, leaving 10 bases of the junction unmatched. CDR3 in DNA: TGTGCCACCCACCCCGGACTAGCGGCATCCTACGAGCAGTACTTC. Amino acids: CATHPGLAASYEQYF.

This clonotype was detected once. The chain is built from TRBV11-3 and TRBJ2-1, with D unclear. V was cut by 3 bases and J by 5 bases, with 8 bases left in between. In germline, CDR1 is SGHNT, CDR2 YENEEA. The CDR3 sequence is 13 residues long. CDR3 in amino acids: CASSFTADNEQFF. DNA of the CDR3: TGTGCCAGCAGCTTCACGGCGGACAATGAGCAGTTCTTC.

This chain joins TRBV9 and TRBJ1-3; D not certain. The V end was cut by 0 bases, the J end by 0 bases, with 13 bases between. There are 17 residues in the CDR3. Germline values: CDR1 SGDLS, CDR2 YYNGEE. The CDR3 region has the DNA TGTGCCAGCAGCGTAGTCGGTGGAGGAACCTCTGGAAACACCATATATTTT. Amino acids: CASSVVGGGTSGNTIYF. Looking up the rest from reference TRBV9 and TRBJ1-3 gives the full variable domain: DSGVTQTPKHLITATGQRVTLRCSPRSGDLSVYWYQQSLDQGLQFLIQYYNGEERAKGNILERFSAQQFPDLHSELNLSSLELGDSALYFCASSVVGGGTSGNTIYFGEGSWLTVV.

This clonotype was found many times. The DNA of the CDR3 is TGTGCCACCAGACTAGCGGGAAAAAACATTCAGTACTTC. It yields the protein CATRLAGKNIQYF. This chain joins TRBV28 and TRBJ2-4; 11 bases are shared with TRBD2. V shed 10 bases and J 4 bases; nucleotides not matched to a gene: 3. The germline gives CDR1 MDHEN, CDR2 SYDVKM. This CDR3 has 13 residues. Based on the CDR3 plus reference TRBV28 and TRBJ2-4, the full variable domain is DVKVTQSSRYLVKRTGEKVFLECVQDMDHENMFWYRQDPGLGLRLIYFSYDVKMKEKGDIPEGYSVSREKKERFSLILESASTNQTSMYLCATRLAGKNIQYFGAGTRLSVL.

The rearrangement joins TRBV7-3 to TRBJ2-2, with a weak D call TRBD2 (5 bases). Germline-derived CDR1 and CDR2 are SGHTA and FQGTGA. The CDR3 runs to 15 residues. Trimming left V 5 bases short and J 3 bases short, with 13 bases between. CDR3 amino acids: CASSARDKHTGELFF. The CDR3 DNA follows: TGTGCCAGCAGCGCCCGGGATAAACACACCGGGGAGCTGTTTTTT.

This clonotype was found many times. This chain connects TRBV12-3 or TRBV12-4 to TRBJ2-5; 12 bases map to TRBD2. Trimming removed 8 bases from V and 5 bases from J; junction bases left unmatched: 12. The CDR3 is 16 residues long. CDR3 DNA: TGTGCCAGCGGATCTCGACTAGCGGGGGAGCTGGAGACCCAGTACTTC. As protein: CASGSRLAGELETQYF.

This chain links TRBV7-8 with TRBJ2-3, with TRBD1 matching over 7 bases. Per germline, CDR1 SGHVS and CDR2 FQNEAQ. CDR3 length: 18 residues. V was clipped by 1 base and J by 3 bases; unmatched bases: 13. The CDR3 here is CASSLVPETGFITDTQYF. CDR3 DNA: TGTGCCAGCAGCTTAGTTCCCGAGACAGGGTTTATTACAGATACGCAGTATTTT.

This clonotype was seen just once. CDR3 DNA sequence: TGTGCCAGTAGTATAGATCTATGGTGGACAGGGGTAACAGAGACCCAGTACTTC. It yields the protein CASSIDLWWTGVTETQYF. V gene TRBV19 combines with J gene TRBJ2-5; 9 bases fit TRBD1. The V and J ends lost 0 bases and 4 bases, in that order; junction bases with no gene match: 12. The CDR3 runs to 18 residues. The germline V gene encodes CDR1 LNHDA and CDR2 SQIVND (reference sequence).

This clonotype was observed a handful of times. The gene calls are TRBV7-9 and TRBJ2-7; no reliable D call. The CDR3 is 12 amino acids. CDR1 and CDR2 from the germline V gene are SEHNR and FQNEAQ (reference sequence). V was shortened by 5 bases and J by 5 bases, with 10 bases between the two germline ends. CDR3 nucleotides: TGTGCCAGCAGCCCTAGTTTGGACGAGCAGTACTTC. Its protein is CASSPSLDEQYF.

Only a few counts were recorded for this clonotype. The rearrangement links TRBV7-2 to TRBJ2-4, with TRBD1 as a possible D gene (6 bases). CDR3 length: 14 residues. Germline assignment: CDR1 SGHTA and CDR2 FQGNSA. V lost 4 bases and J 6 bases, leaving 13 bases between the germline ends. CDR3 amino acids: CASSSIDRPNIQYF. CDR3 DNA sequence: TGTGCCAGCAGCTCGATCGACAGGCCAAACATTCAGTACTTC.

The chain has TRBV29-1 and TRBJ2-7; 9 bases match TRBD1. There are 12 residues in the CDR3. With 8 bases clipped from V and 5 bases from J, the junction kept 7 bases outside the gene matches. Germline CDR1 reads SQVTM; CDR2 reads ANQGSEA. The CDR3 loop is CSLRDRANEQYF. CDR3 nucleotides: TGCAGCTTACGGGACAGGGCGAACGAGCAGTACTTC.